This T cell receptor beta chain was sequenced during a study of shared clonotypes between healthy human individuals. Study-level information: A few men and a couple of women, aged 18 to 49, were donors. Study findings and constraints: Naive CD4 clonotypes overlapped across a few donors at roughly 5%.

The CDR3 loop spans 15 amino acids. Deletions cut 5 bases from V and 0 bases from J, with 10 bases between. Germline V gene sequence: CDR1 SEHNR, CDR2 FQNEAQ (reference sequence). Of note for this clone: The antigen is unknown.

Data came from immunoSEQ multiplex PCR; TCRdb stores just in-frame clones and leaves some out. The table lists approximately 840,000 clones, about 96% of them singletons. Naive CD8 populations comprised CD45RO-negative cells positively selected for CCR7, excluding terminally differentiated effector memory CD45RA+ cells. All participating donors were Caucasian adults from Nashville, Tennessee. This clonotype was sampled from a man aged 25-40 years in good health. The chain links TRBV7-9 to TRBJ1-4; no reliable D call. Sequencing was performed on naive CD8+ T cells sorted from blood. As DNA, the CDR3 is TGTGCCAGCAGCCCGTTCCTGGCAACTAATGAAAAACTGTTTTTT. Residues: CASSPFLATNEKLFF.